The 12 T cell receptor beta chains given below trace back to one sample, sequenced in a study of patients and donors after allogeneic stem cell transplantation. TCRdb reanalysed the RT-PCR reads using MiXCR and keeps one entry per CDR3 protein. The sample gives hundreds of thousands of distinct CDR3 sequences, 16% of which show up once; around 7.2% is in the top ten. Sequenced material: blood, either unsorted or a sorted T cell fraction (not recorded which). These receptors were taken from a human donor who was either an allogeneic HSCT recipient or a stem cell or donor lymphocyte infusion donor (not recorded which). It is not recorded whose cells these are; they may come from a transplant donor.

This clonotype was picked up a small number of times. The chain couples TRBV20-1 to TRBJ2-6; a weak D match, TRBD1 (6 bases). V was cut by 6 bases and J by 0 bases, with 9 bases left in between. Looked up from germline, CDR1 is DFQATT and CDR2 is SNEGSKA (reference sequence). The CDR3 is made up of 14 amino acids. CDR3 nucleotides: TGCAGTGCCCGGGACACCTCTGGGGCCAACGTCCTGACTTTC. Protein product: CSARDTSGANVLTF.

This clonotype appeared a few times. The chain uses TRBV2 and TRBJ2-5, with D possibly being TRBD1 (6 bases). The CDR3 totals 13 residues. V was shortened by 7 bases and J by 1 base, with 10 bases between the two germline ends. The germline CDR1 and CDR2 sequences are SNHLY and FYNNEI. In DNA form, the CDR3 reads TGTGCCAGCACCAGGGACACCCAAGAGACCCAGTACTTC. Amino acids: CASTRDTQETQYF. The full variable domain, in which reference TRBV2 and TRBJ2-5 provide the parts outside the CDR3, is EPEVTQTPSHQVTQMGQEVILRCVPISNHLYFYWYRQILGQKVEFLVSFYNNEISEKSEIFDDQFSVERPDGSNFTLKIRSTKLEDSAMYFCASTRDTQETQYFGPGTRLLVL.

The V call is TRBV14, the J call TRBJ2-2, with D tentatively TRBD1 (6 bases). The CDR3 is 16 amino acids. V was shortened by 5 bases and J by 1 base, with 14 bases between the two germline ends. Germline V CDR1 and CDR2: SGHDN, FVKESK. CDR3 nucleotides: TGTGCCAGCAGCTACCTGGGCAGGGGGAACACCGGGGAGCTGTTTTTT. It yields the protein CASSYLGRGNTGELFF.

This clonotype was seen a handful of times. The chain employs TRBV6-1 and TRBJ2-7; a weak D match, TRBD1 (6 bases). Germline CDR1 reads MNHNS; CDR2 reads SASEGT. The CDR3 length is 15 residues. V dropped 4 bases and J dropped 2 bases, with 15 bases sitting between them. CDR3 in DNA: TGTGCCAGCAGTGTCCCCGGGACACCTCCCTACGAGCAGTACTTC. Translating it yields CASSVPGTPPYEQYF.

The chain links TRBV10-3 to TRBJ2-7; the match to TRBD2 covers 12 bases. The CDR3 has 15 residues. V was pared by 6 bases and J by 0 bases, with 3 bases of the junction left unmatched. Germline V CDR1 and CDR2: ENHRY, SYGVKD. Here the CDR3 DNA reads TGTGCCATCAGAGGGACTAGCGGGCACTCCTACGAGCAGTACTTC. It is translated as CAIRGTSGHSYEQYF.

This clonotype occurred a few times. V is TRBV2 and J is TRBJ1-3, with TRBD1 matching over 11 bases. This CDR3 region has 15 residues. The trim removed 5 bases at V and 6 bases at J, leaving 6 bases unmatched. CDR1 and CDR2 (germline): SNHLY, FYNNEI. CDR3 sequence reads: CASSPDRGLENTIYF. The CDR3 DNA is TGTGCCAGCAGTCCGGACAGGGGGCTAGAAAACACCATATATTTT.

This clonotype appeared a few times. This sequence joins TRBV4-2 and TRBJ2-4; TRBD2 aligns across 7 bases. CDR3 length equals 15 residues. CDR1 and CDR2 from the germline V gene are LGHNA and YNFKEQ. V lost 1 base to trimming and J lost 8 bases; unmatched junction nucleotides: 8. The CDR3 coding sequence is TGTGCCAGCAGCCAAGCTCGGGGGGTTAGTGACATTCAGTACTTC. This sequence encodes CASSQARGVSDIQYF.

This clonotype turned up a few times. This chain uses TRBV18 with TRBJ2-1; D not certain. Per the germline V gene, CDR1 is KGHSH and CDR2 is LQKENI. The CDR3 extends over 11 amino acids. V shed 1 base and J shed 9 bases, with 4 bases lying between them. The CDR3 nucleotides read TGTGCCAGCTCACCACAGACTGAGCAGTTCTTC. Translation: CASSPQTEQFF.

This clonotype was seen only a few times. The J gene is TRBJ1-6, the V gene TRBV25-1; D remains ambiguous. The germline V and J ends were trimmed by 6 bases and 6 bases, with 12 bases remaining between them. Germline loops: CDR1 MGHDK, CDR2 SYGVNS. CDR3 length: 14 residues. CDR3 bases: TGTGCCAGCAGACTTGAGGGTTTTAATTCACCCCTCCACTTT. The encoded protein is CASRLEGFNSPLHF.

This CDR3 reads CASSSSALAFF. CDR3 in DNA: TGTGCCAGCAGTTCGTCTGCCTTAGCTTTCTTT. The chain carries TRBV6-6 and TRBJ1-1; D gene ambiguous. The CDR3 is 11 residues long. V was cut by 4 bases and J by 10 bases, with 10 bases left in between. Germline lookup yields CDR1 MNHNY and CDR2 SVGAGI (reference sequence).

CDR3 bases: TGCGCCAGCAGCTTGGCCCCCGGAGGGAATGAGCAGTTCTTC. Amino acids: CASSLAPGGNEQFF. The chain recombines TRBV5-1 with TRBJ2-1, with D perhaps matching TRBD2 (6 bases). The CDR3 is made up of 14 amino acids. Between the trimmed V and J ends, which lost 0 bases and 7 bases, there was a span of 11 bases. Germline lookup yields CDR1 SGHRS and CDR2 YFSETQ.

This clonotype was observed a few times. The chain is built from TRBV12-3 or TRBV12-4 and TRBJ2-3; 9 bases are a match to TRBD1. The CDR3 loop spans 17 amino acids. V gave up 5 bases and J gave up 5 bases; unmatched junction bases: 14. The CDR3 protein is CASSHPNRQGGRDTQYF. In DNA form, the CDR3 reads TGTGCCAGCAGTCACCCAAACCGACAGGGGGGGCGAGATACGCAGTATTTT.